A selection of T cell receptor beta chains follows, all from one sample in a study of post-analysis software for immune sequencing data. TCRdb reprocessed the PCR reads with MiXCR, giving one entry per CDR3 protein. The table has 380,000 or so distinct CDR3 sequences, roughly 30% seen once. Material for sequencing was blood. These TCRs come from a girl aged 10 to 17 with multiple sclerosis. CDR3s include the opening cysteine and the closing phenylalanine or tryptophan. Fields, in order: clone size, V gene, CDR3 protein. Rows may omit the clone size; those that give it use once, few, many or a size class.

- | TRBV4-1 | CASSQVGLSKEQYF
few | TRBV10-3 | CAISLTGTGKETQYF
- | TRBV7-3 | CASSPTSGGGYNEQFF
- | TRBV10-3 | CAISGYMGSYNEQFF
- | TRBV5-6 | CASSQRGIVGETQYF
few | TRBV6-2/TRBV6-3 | CASSYGMYEQYF
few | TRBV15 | CATSPSGTGVQETQYF
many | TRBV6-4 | CASSDSRTGEQFF
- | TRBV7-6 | CASSPGTGVAEQYF
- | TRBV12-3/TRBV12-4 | CASSLGAYGSSTGELFF
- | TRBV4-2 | CASSQPRASGVETQYF
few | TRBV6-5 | CASSPPGVGEKLFF
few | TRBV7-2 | CASSSYANDLAQYF
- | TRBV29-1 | CSVESTANYEQYF
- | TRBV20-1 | CSASETVNTEAFF
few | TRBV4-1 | CASSQRTRGRERTEAFF
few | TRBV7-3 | CASSLQGTLIPGEQYF
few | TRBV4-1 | CASSQRVQVDTDTQYF
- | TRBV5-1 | CASSLSGGGNTEAFF
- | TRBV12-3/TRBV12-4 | CASRRQGSYNEQFF
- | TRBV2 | CARTKDRANYGYTF
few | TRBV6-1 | CASSPPGLGAGTDTQYF
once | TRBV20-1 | CSARDERVDTQYF
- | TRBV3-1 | CASSHLMPGGFLNTGELFF
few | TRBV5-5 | CASSVLIPTKTQYF
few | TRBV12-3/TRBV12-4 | CASSIHSPVGGNEKLFF